This T cell receptor (beta chain) was identified during a study of blood T cell repertoires in COVID-19. This table comes from immunoSEQ multiplex PCR, and its TCRdb copy is limited to in-frame clones, with some not included. Of 190,000 or so clones listed, about 87% are singletons. The CDR3 consists of 14 residues. Trimming shortened V by 6 bases and J by 0 bases, and 11 bases separated the two germline ends. CDR1 is LNHDA and CDR2 is SQIVND in the germline V gene (reference sequence). This receptor was obtained from a man between 35 and 55 years old with active or convalescent COVID-19. The sequenced sample consisted of peripheral blood. The chain combines TRBV19 with TRBJ1-1; a weak D match, TRBD1 (5 bases). CDR3 sequence (DNA): TGTGCCAGTAGGGGGGGGGTGATGAACACTGAAGCTTTCTTT. Protein product: CASRGGVMNTEAFF.